This T cell receptor beta chain originates from a study of regulatory T cells in long-lasting Graves disease. The study, taken as a whole, reports: TRBV28, TRBJ1-2 and TRBJ2-5 emerged as the favored segments in persistent disease. Shared public clonotypes totalled approximately 3,000 in persistent patients, compared with approximately 970 in new patients. The analysis examined peripheral blood only and excluded thyroid tissue.

Time point in this sample: persistent/refractory GD, antithyroid drugs over 5 years with positive TRAb. Preparation of the TCR library used RNA extracted from PBMCs. The patients included were those that came from an endocrinology department in Xi'an, China. Germline lookup yields CDR1 LNHDA and CDR2 SQIVND (reference sequence). Deletions cut 7 bases from V and 3 bases from J, with 10 bases between. The length of the CDR3 is 12 residues. TCR beta libraries were built with iRepertoire HTBI primers and Arm-PCR of CDR3 regions. TCRdb re-analysed the multiplex PCR reads in MiXCR, keeping a single row per CDR3 protein. The data hold fewer than 550,000 distinct CDR3 sequences, with roughly 21% observed a single time. This clonotype was detected ten times or more. The antigen is unknown.

The chain couples TRBV19 to TRBJ2-7; weak D call: TRBD1 (5 bases). The source is a female donor with Graves disease. The sample in question was peripheral blood mononuclear cells (PBMCs), obtained when the disease was refractory, from a patient treated with antithyroid drugs. The CDR3 here is CASTTAYYEQYF. The CDR3 DNA reads TGTGCCAGTACGACAGCCTACTACGAGCAGTACTTC. Full variable domain (missing parts from reference TRBV19 and TRBJ2-7): DGGITQSPKYLFRKEGQNVTLSCEQNLNHDAMYWYRQDPGQGLRLIYYSQIVNDFQKGDIAEGYSVSREKKESFPLTVTSAQKNPTAFYLCASTTAYYEQYFGPGTRLTVT.